A single sample is the source of the 24 T cell receptor beta chains below, sequenced in a study of cytomegalovirus exposure and HLA in healthy donors. Researchers ran the PCR with 60 Vbeta and 13 Jbeta primers. The assay was immunoSEQ multiplex PCR, and TCRdb's table has in-frame clones only and misses some. The table lists roughly 40,000 clones. The specimen was PBMCs. The receptors stem from a male donor in good health and CMV-seronegative.

V gene TRBV19 combines with J gene TRBJ1-4; possible D gene TRBD1, 5 bases. Germline values: CDR1 LNHDA, CDR2 SQIVND (reference sequence). The CDR3 totals 15 residues. Trimming stripped 5 bases from V and 8 bases from J, with 18 bases between. DNA for the CDR3: TGTGCCAGTAGTCCCGCCGGGGACCGGGAGGAAAAACTGTTTTTT. This gives the protein CASSPAGDREEKLFF.

The J gene is TRBJ2-7, the V gene TRBV5-5; D is possibly TRBD1 (5 bases). CDR1 SGHKS and CDR2 YYEKEE come from the germline V gene (reference sequence). This CDR3 has 14 residues. With 1 base removed from V and 4 bases from J, the gap between germline ends came to 12 bases. The CDR3 protein is CASSLFWGRYEQYF. The CDR3 DNA is TGTGCCAGCAGCTTGTTCTGGGGCCGGTACGAGCAGTACTTC.

The chain has TRBV30 and TRBJ2-7, with D possibly being TRBD1 (5 bases). Trimming stripped 5 bases from V and 7 bases from J, with 18 bases between. Germline V lookup: CDR1 GTSNPN, CDR2 SVGIG (reference sequence). The CDR3 runs 13 residues. CDR3 sequence reads: CAWQGHRMGEQYF. CDR3 DNA sequence: TGTGCCTGGCAGGGTCACAGAATGGGGGAGCAGTACTTC.

J is TRBJ2-1 and V is TRBV7-2; tentative D call: TRBD2 (6 bases). Looked up from germline, CDR1 is SGHTA and CDR2 is FQGNSA. V was shortened by 5 bases and J by 8 bases, with 19 bases between the two germline ends. The CDR3 is made up of 15 amino acids. CDR3 protein: CASSPSIVEGDEQFF. In DNA, the CDR3 is TGTGCCAGCAGCCCCTCAATAGTGGAGGGCGATGAGCAGTTCTTC.

V gene TRBV29-1 combines with J gene TRBJ1-3; no definite D call. The germline V and J ends were trimmed by 2 bases and 4 bases, with 12 bases remaining between them. In germline, CDR1 is SQVTM, CDR2 ANQGSEA. This CDR3 comprises 14 residues. In DNA form, the CDR3 reads TGCAGCGTTGAATCTTATAGGGAGGGAAACACCATATATTTT. It translates to CSVESYREGNTIYF.

V and J are TRBV4-2 and TRBJ2-7; 11 bases agree with TRBD2. Germline V gene sequence: CDR1 LGHNA, CDR2 YNFKEQ. Trimming at V came to 4 bases and at J to 4 bases, leaving 15 bases not matched to a gene. The CDR3 has 18 residues. In nucleotides, the CDR3 is TGTGCCAGCAGCCCCGTATATACGAGACTAGCGGGACTTTACGAGCAGTACTTC. Its protein is CASSPVYTRLAGLYEQYF.

The gene calls are TRBV30 and TRBJ1-5; possible D gene TRBD1, 5 bases. From germline, CDR1 is GTSNPN and CDR2 SVGIG (reference sequence). The CDR3 spans 14 residues. V was cut by 1 base and J by 4 bases, with 11 bases left in between. The CDR3 DNA follows: TGTGCCTGGAGTGATGGGGCGGAGAATCAGCCCCAGCATTTT. Amino acid sequence: CAWSDGAENQPQHF.

The chain is built from TRBV10-2 and TRBJ2-7; a possible D gene is TRBD2 (5 bases). The CDR3 has 14 amino acids. Trimming cost V 7 bases and J 6 bases, with 19 bases left between them. Germline values: CDR1 WSHSY, CDR2 SAAADI. For the CDR3, the DNA is TGCGCCAGCAAGTTTAGAGGGCCCAGCTCCGAGCAGTACTTC. Translation gives CASKFRGPSSEQYF.

The chain uses TRBV6-1 and TRBJ2-1; D might be TRBD1 (6 bases). CDR1 MNHNS and CDR2 SASEGT come from the germline V gene. The CDR3 is made up of 14 amino acids. Trimming removed 1 base at V and 7 bases at J, with 11 bases between. CDR3 in amino acids: CASSEGRGGNEQFF. The CDR3 DNA is TGTGCCAGCAGTGAAGGAAGAGGGGGAAATGAGCAGTTCTTC.

The rearrangement links TRBV19 to TRBJ2-7; no clear D gene. The V gene lost 4 bases and the J gene lost 7 bases, with 26 bases spanning the gap. Looked up from germline, CDR1 is LNHDA and CDR2 is SQIVND (reference sequence). CDR3 length: 17 amino acids. This CDR3 is CASSTFAVGRFVDEQYF. Written as DNA, the CDR3 is TGTGCCAGTAGTACATTTGCTGTCGGCAGGTTTGTAGATGAGCAGTACTTC.

This chain joins TRBV19 and TRBJ2-1; TRBD1 matches 10 bases. There are 13 residues in the CDR3. V was pared by 9 bases and J by 7 bases, with 6 bases of the junction left unmatched. Germline CDR1 is LNHDA and CDR2 is SQIVND (reference sequence). CDR3 in amino acids: CASWDRGGNEQFF. As DNA, the CDR3 is TGTGCCAGCTGGGACAGGGGTGGGAATGAGCAGTTCTTC.

The rearrangement uses TRBV13 and TRBJ2-3, with 7 bases fitting TRBD2. After removal of 5 bases from V and 3 bases from J, the junction contained 11 bases not matched to a gene. The CDR3 totals 16 residues. The germline gives CDR1 PRHDT, CDR2 FYEKMQ (reference sequence). The CDR3 here is CASSRLAAFGTDTQYF. The CDR3 nucleotides are TGTGCCAGCAGCCGACTAGCAGCTTTCGGGACAGATACGCAGTATTTT.

The V gene is TRBV5-1, the J gene TRBJ2-5; 9 bases agree with TRBD1. Germline CDR1 is SGHRS and CDR2 is YFSETQ. With 4 bases clipped from V and 0 bases from J, the junction kept 25 bases outside the gene matches. The CDR3 has 22 residues. CDR3 nucleotides: TGCGCCAGCAGCCCTTCCGGGACAGGGCAGATTAAGCGCTGGGGTAACCAAGAGACCCAGTACTTC. This codes for CASSPSGTGQIKRWGNQETQYF.

A note on this clone: The junction and the germline gene differ at one end; a read error may be behind it. The gene calls are TRBV15 and TRBJ2-7; 8 positions match TRBD2. Germline assignment: CDR1 LNHNV and CDR2 YYDKDF (reference sequence). The CDR3 covers 17 residues. CDR3 DNA: TGTGCCGCCAGCAGAGTAGGGCTAGCGGGCATCTCCTACGAGCAGTACTTC. Translation: CAASRVGLAGISYEQYF.

In DNA, the CDR3 is TGTGCCAGCAGTGAATATGCGGGGAAATTTGAGACCCAGTACTTC. Its translation: CASSEYAGKFETQYF. The chain is built from TRBV25-1 and TRBJ2-5; a possible D gene is TRBD2 (6 bases). Trimming took 0 bases from V and 5 from J, leaving 13 bases between them. CDR3 length equals 15 residues. Per germline, CDR1 MGHDK and CDR2 SYGVNS.

The V and J genes are TRBV2 and TRBJ1-3; D is possibly TRBD1 (6 bases). Trimming pared 2 bases from V and 1 base from J, leaving 9 bases between. The CDR3 runs 15 residues. CDR1 SNHLY and CDR2 FYNNEI come from the germline V gene. In DNA, the CDR3 is TGTGCCAGCAGTGAATTCGGGACATCTGGAAACACCATATATTTT. Residues: CASSEFGTSGNTIYF. Based on the CDR3 plus reference TRBV2 and TRBJ1-3, the full variable domain is EPEVTQTPSHQVTQMGQEVILRCVPISNHLYFYWYRQILGQKVEFLVSFYNNEISEKSEIFDDQFSVERPDGSNFTLKIRSTKLEDSAMYFCASSEFGTSGNTIYFGEGSWLTVV.

The chain combines TRBV9 with TRBJ2-1; TRBD2 matches 7 bases. The germline CDR1 and CDR2 sequences are SGDLS and YYNGEE. This CDR3 has 16 amino acids. Trimming at V came to 3 bases and at J to 4 bases, leaving 10 bases not matched to a gene. The CDR3 is CASSASLADEYNEQFF. In DNA, the CDR3 is TGTGCCAGCAGCGCCTCTCTAGCGGACGAATACAATGAGCAGTTCTTC.

The chain recombines TRBV6-5 with TRBJ2-3; 8 nucleotides line up with TRBD1. The CDR3 is 14 residues long. CDR1 is MNHEY, CDR2 SVGAGI, per germline. The ends lost 4 bases at V and 1 base at J; junction bases unmatched: 1. CDR3 sequence reads: CASSWGQGTDTQYF. The CDR3 DNA sequence: TGTGCCAGCAGTTGGGGACAGGGCACAGATACGCAGTATTTT.

V and J are TRBV27 and TRBJ2-2; TRBD2 matches 11 bases. The length of the CDR3 is 17 residues. CDR1 MNHEY and CDR2 SMNVEV come from the germline V gene (reference sequence). Trimming took 0 bases from V and 0 from J; bases not matched to a gene: 0. Here the CDR3 reads CASSLSGLAANTGELFF. CDR3 DNA sequence: TGTGCCAGCAGTTTATCGGGACTAGCGGCGAACACCGGGGAGCTGTTTTTT.

This chain uses TRBV19 with TRBJ2-2, with D possibly TRBD2 on 5 matching bases. V lost 3 bases, J lost 4 bases, and 12 bases lay in between. The CDR3 consists of 15 residues. Germline lookup yields CDR1 LNHDA and CDR2 SQIVND (reference sequence). CDR3 sequence: CASSIAGSTTGELFF. For the CDR3, the DNA is TGTGCCAGTAGTATCGCGGGCTCGACCACCGGGGAGCTGTTTTTT.

The chain combines TRBV10-3 with TRBJ1-2, with 9 nucleotides matching TRBD1. V lost 6 bases, J lost 5 bases, and 7 bases stayed unmatched. The germline CDR1 and CDR2 sequences are ENHRY and SYGVKD. This CDR3 comprises 14 residues. CDR3 region: CAIRPGQGNYGYTF. CDR3 bases: TGTGCCATCAGGCCCGGACAGGGGAATTATGGCTACACCTTC.

V usage is TRBV29-1 and J usage is TRBJ1-2; 9 bases map to TRBD1. The V and J ends lost 4 bases and 2 bases, in that order; junction bases with no gene match: 8. This CDR3 is built from 15 residues. Germline CDR1 and CDR2: SQVTM and ANQGSEA. CDR3 in DNA: TGCAGCGTTGTTTTAACAGGGGGCCGCAACTATGGCTACACCTTC. The encoded protein is CSVVLTGGRNYGYTF.

The chain carries TRBV29-1 and TRBJ2-3; 8 nucleotides agree with TRBD2. Germline V CDR1 and CDR2: SQVTM, ANQGSEA. Germline trimming cut 7 bases from V and 3 bases from J; bases unmatched to any gene: 6. This CDR3 region has 13 residues. The CDR3 loop reads CSAGASGTDTQYF. The CDR3 bases are TGCAGCGCTGGGGCTAGCGGGACAGATACGCAGTATTTT.

V gene TRBV23-1 combines with J gene TRBJ2-1, with 8 positions matching TRBD1. TRBV23-1 is sorted into the ORF group, with uncertain function. J lost 5 bases, V lost 2 bases, and 8 bases had no gene match. The CDR3 consists of 16 residues. CDR3 region: CASSQRTGQGNNEQFF. Written as DNA, the CDR3 is TGCGCCAGCAGTCAACGGACAGGGCAGGGGAACAATGAGCAGTTCTTC.